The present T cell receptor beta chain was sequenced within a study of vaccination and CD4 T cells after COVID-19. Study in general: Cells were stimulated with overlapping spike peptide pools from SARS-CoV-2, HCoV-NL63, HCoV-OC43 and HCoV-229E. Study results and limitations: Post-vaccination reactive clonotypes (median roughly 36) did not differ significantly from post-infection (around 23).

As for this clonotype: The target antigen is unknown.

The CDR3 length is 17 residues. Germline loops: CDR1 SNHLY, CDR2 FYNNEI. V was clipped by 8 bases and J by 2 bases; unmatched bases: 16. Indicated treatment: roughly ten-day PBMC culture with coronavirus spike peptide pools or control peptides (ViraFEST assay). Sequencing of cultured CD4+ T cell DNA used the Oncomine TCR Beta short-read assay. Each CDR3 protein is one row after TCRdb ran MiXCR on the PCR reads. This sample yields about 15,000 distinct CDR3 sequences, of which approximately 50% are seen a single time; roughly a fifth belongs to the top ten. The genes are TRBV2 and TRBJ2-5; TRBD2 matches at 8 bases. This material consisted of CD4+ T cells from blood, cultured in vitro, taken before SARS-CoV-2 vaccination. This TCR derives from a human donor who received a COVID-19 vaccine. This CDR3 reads CASGRITGTRKQETQYF. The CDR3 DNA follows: TGTGCCAGCGGACGTATCACCGGGACTAGAAAACAAGAGACCCAGTACTTC.